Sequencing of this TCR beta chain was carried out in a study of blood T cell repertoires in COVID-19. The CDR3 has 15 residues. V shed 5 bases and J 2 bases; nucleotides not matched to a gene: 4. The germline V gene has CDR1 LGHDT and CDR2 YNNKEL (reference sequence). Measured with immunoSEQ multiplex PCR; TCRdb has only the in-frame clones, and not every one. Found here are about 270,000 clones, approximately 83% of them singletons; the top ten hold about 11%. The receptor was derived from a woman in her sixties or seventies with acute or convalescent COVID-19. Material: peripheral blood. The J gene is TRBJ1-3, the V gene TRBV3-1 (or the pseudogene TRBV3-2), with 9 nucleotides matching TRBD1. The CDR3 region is CASSYRQGAGNTIYF. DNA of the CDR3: TGTGCCAGCAGCTACAGACAGGGGGCTGGAAACACCATATATTTT.